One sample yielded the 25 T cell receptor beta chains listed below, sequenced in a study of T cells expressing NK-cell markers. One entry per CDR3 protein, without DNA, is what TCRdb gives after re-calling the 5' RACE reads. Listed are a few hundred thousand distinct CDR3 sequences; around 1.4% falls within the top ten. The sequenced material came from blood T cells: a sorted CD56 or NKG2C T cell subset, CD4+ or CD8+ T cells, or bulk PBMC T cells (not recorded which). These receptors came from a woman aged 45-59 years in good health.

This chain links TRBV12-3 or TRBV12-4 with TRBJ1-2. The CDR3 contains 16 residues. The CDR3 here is CASSLASTAFHYGYTF.

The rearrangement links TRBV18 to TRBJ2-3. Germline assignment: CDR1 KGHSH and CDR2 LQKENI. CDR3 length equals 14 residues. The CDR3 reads CASSPGDGTDTQYF.

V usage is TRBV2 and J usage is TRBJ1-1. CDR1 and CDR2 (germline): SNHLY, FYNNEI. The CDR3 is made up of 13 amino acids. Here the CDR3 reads CASSEVEGIMAFF.

CDR3 loop: CASSFALGLNTGELFF. This chain joins TRBV12-3 or TRBV12-4 and TRBJ2-2; the TCRdb D gene call, TRBD2, has no DNA to confirm it. The CDR3 is 16 amino acids.

CDR3 loop: CASRTTQDKNYGYTF. The J gene is TRBJ1-2, the V gene TRBV12-3 or TRBV12-4; lacking DNA, the TRBD1 call made by TCRdb goes unchecked. There are 15 residues in the CDR3.

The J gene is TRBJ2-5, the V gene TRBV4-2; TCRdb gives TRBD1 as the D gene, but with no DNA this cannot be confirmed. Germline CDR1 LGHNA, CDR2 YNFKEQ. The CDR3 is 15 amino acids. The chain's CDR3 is CASSQPGTLQETQYF.

The CDR3 loop reads CATSLGGDVLTF. The rearrangement uses TRBV15 and TRBJ2-6. There are 12 residues in the CDR3. The germline V gene encodes CDR1 LNHNV and CDR2 YYDKDF (reference sequence).

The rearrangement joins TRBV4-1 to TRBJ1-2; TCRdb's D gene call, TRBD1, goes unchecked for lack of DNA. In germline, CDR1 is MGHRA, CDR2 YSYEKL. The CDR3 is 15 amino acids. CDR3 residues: CASSQGEGKIYGYTF.

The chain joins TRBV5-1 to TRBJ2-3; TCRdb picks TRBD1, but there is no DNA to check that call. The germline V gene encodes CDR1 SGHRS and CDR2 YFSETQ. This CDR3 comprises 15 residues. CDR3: CASSWRQRSTDTQYF.

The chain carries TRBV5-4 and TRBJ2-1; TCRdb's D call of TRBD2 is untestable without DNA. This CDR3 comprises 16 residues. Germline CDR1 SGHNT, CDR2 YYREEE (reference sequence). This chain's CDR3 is CASRPWRGSSYNEQFF.

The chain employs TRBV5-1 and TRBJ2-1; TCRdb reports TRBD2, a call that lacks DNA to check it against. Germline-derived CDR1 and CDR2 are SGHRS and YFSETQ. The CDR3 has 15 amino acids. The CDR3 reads CASGETSFGYNEQFF.

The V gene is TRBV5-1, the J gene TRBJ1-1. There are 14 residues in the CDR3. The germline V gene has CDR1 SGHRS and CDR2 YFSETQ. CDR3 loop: CASSSKPGNTEAFF.

CDR3 amino acids: CASSLLDRGFQETQYF. The V gene is TRBV5-1, the J gene TRBJ2-5; with no DNA, the TCRdb D assignment of TRBD1 cannot be verified. This CDR3 region has 16 residues. The germline gives CDR1 SGHRS, CDR2 YFSETQ. Complete variable domain (other parts from reference TRBV5-1 and TRBJ2-5): KAGVTQTPRYLIKTRGQQVTLSCSPISGHRSVSWYQQTPGQGLQFLFEYFSETQRNKGNFPGRFSGRQFSNSRSEMNVSTLELGDSALYLCASSLLDRGFQETQYFGPGTRLLVL.

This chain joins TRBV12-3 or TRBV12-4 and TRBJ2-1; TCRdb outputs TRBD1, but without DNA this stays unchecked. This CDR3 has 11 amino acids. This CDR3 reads CASSFWGSGFF.

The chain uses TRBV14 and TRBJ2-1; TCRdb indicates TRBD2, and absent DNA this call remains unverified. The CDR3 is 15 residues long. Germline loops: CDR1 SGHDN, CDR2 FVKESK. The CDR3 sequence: CASSLRTGGNDEQFF.

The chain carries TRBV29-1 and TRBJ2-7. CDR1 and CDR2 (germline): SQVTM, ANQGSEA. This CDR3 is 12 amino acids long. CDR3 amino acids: CSVLDGTYEQYF.

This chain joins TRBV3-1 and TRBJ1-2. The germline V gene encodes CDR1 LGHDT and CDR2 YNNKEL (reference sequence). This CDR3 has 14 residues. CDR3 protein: CASSHYRRGYGYTF.

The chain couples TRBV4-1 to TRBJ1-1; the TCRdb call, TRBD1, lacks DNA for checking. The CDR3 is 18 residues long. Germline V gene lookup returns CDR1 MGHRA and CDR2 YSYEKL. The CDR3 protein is CASSRTGARGVRNTEAFF.

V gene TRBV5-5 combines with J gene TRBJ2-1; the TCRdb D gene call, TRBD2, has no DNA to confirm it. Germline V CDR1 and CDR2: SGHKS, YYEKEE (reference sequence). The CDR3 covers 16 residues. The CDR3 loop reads CASSLVPSGRANEQFF.

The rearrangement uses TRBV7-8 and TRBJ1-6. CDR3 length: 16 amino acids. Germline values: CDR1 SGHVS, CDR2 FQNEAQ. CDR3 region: CASSRETYGNNSPLHF. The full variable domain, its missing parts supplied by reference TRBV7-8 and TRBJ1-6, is GAGVSQSPRYKVAKRGQDVALRCDPISGHVSLFWYQQALGQGPEFLTYFQNEAQLDKSGLPSDRFFAERPEGSVSTLKIQRTQQEDSAVYLCASSRETYGNNSPLHFGNGTRLTVT.

The CDR3 sequence is CASSHGTPSLGETQYF. The chain uses TRBV3-1 and TRBJ2-5; the D call of TRBD2 rests on TCRdb alone, since no DNA is present to check it. The CDR3 spans 16 residues. In germline, CDR1 is LGHDT, CDR2 YNNKEL (reference sequence).

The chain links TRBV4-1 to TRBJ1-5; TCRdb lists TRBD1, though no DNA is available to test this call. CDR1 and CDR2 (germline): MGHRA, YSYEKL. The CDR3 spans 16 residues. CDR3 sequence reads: CASSQGTGGGNQPQHF.

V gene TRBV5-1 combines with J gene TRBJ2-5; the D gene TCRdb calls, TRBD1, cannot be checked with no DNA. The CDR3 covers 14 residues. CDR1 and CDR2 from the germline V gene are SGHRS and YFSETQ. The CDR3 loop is CASSPGTPSETQYF. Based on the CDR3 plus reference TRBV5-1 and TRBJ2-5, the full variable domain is KAGVTQTPRYLIKTRGQQVTLSCSPISGHRSVSWYQQTPGQGLQFLFEYFSETQRNKGNFPGRFSGRQFSNSRSEMNVSTLELGDSALYLCASSPGTPSETQYFGPGTRLLVL.

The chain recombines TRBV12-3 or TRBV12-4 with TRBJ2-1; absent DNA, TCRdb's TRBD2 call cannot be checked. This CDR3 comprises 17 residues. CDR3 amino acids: CASTIKGWGLADNEQFF.

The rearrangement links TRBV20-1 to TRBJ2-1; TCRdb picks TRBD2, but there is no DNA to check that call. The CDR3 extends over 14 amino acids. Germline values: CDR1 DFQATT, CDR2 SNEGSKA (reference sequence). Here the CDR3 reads CSARDGGLLDEQFF.